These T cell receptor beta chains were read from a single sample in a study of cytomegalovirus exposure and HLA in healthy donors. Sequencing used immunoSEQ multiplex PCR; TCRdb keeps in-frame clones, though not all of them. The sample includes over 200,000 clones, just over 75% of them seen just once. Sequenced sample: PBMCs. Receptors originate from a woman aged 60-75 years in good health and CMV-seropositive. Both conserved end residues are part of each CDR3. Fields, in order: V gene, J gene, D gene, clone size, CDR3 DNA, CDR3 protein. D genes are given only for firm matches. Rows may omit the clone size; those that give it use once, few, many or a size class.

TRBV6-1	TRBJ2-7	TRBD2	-	TGTGCCAGCATAAGAACTAGCGGGAGCTCCTACGAGCAGTACTTC	CASIRTSGSSYEQYF
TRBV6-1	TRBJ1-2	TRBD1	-	TGTGCCAGCAGTGGGCCGGGACAGGTATTCCGTGGCTACACCTTC	CASSGPGQVFRGYTF
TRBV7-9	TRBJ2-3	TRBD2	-	TGTGCCAGCAACAGGGAGAGGACTAGCGGGGCCCGGGGTACGCAGTATTTT	CASNRERTSGARGTQYF
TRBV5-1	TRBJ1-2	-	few	TGCGCCAGCAGTTTGCTGGGGGAGGTTAGCTATGGCTACACCTTC	CASSLLGEVSYGYTF
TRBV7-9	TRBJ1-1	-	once	TGTGCCAGCAGCTGGGTGCGGGACACTGAAGCTTTCTTT	CASSWVRDTEAFF
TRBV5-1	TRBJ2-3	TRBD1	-	TGCGCCAGCAGCTTGGAGGGACAGGGTATAGATACGCAGTATTTT	CASSLEGQGIDTQYF
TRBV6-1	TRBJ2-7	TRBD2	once	TGTGCCAGCAGTGAATTTGAGGGAGGGAGCTACGAGCAGTACTTC	CASSEFEGGSYEQYF
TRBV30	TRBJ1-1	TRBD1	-	TGTGCCTGCAGGGGGATGAACACTGAAGCTTTCTTT	CACRGMNTEAFF
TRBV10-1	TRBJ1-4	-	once	TGCGCCAGCAGTGAGGAGGGTGGAGATGAAAAACTGTTTTTT	CASSEEGGDEKLFF
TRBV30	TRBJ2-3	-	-	TGTGCCTGGAGTGTAGGATCAGGTTTGGATACGCAGTATTTT	CAWSVGSGLDTQYF
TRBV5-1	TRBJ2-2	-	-	TGCGCCAGCAGCGTTACAGGGAGCGAGAACACCGGGGAGCTGTTTTTT	CASSVTGSENTGELFF
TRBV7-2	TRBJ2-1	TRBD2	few	TGTGCCAGCAGCAGAATAGCGGGCCAACTTTACAATGAGCAGTTCTTC	CASSRIAGQLYNEQFF
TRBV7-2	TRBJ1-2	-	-	TGTGCCAGCAGCCTCGATCAACTAAACGGCTACACCTTC	CASSLDQLNGYTF
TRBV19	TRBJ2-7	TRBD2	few	TGTGCCAGTAGTCTTCTAGCGGGAGCAGACTACGAGCAGTACTTC	CASSLLAGADYEQYF
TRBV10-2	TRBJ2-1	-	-	TGCGCCAGCCGGGACTTAACCTACAATGAGCAGTTCTTC	CASRDLTYNEQFF